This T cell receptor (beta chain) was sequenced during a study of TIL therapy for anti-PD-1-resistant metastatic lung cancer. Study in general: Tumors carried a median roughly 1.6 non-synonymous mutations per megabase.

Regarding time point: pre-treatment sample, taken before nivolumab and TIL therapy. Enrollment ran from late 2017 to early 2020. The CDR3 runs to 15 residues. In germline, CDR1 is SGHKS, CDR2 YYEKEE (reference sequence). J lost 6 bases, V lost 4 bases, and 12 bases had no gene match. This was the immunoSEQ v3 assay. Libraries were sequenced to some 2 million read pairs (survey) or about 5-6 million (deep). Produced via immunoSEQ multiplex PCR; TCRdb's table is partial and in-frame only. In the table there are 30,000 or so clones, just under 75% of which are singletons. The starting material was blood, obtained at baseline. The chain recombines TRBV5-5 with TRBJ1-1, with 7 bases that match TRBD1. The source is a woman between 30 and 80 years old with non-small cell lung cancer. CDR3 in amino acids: CASSLSFRGAAEAFF. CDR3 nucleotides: TGTGCCAGCAGCCTTTCGTTCAGGGGGGCAGCTGAAGCTTTCTTT.